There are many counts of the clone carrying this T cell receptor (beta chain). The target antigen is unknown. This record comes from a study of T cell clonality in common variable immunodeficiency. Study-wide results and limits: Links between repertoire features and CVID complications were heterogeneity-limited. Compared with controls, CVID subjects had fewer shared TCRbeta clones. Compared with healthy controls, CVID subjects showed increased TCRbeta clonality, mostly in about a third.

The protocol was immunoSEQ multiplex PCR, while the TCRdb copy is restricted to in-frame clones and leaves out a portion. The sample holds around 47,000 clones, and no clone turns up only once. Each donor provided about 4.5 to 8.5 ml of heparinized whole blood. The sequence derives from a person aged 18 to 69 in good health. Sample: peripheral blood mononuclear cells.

CDR3: CSARLAGGPIVGSTDTQYF. The covered CDR3 bases are TGCAGTGCTAGACTAGCGGGGGGGCCTATAGTTGGGAGCACAGATACG. The gene calls are TRBV20-1 and TRBJ2-3, with TRBD2 matching 12 bases. Read data end 3 residues before the CDR3 end; the end is taken from the germline J gene. Germline V CDR1 and CDR2: DFQATT, SNEGSKA (reference sequence). This CDR3 spans 19 amino acids. Trimming cost V 2 bases and J 0 bases; bases outside gene matches: 12.